This T cell receptor beta chain was identified during a study of cytomegalovirus exposure and HLA in healthy donors. Participants comprised healthy donors of bone marrow. Amplification used 60 Vbeta primers and 13 Jbeta primers. Profiling relied on immunoSEQ multiplex PCR, and the TCRdb table lists in-frame clones only, not all of them. The table lists tens of thousands of clones, more than 65% of them singletons. Between the trimmed V and J ends, which lost 1 base and 1 base, there was a span of 7 bases. This CDR3 has 14 residues. The germline gives CDR1 LGHNA, CDR2 YNFKEQ. The J gene is TRBJ1-1, the V gene TRBV4-2; TRBD1 might be the D (5 bases). Sequencing was performed on PBMCs. The sequence was obtained from a man in his sixties in good health and CMV-seronegative. DNA for the CDR3: TGTGCCAGCAGCCAAGGGGACTGGAACACTGAAGCTTTCTTT. As protein: CASSQGDWNTEAFF.